In its sample, the clone carrying this T cell receptor beta chain was seen many times. As yet, its antigen is unknown. This record belongs to a study of neurological immune-mediated disorders. V shed 3 bases and J shed 4 bases, with 18 bases lying between them. The CDR3 has 16 residues. TCRdb re-called the 5' RACE reads through MiXCR, storing one row per CDR3 protein. The sample has about 55,000 distinct CDR3 sequences, over 3.5% seen once. Findings of the study overall: The highest TCR clonal expansion occurred in HTLV-1-associated myelopathy; multiple sclerosis fell below healthy controls.

The chain joins TRBV12-3 or TRBV12-4 to TRBJ1-2, with D possibly TRBD1 on 5 matching bases. The sequence was obtained from a woman between 40 and 55 years old with multiple sclerosis. The sequencing input was CD4+ T cells from blood. The chain's CDR3 is CASSLGLAGPPYGYTF. CDR3 nucleotide sequence: TGTGCCAGCAGTTTGGGACTGGCAGGGCCCCCCTATGGCTACACCTTC.